Listed below are T cell receptor beta chains from one sample, sequenced in a study of cytomegalovirus exposure and HLA in healthy donors. This table comes from immunoSEQ multiplex PCR, and its TCRdb copy is limited to in-frame clones, with some not included. Here the sample spans over 200,000 clones, roughly 88% being singletons. Sequenced input: PBMCs. All receptors derive from a woman aged 25 to 39 in good health and CMV-seronegative. The CDR3 runs from the conserved cysteine through the conserved F or W. The order of the fields is D gene, J gene, clone size, V gene, CDR3 protein, CDR3 DNA. A D gene is named only where the DNA matches it firmly. Expanded clones are given a class, and other clones once, few, many or no size at all.

D: .
J: TRBJ2-2
size: .
V: TRBV6-1
CDR3: CASSGREVHHVLTGELFF
DNA: TGTGCCAGCAGTGGCAGGGAGGTCCACCACGTCCTCACCGGGGAGCTGTTTTTT

D: .
J: TRBJ1-3
size: .
V: TRBV4-2
CDR3: CASSQELWVSSGNTIYF
DNA: TGTGCCAGCAGCCAAGAATTGTGGGTGAGCTCTGGAAACACCATATATTTT

D: .
J: TRBJ2-1
size: .
V: TRBV12-5
CDR3: CASVHGAEQFF
DNA: TGTGCTAGCGTACATGGCGCTGAGCAGTTCTTC

D: .
J: TRBJ1-2
size: .
V: TRBV9
CDR3: CASSVGSGRVNYGYTF
DNA: TGTGCCAGCAGCGTGGGATCAGGGAGAGTCAACTATGGCTACACCTTC

D: TRBD2
J: TRBJ2-7
size: .
V: TRBV5-4
CDR3: CASSLELAGEQYF
DNA: TGTGCCAGCAGCTTGGAGCTAGCGGGCGAGCAGTACTTC

D: .
J: TRBJ2-5
size: .
V: TRBV7-2
CDR3: CASSWGASAPQETQYF
DNA: TGTGCCAGCAGCTGGGGGGCTAGCGCACCTCAAGAGACCCAGTACTTC

D: TRBD2
J: TRBJ2-2
size: .
V: TRBV11-1
CDR3: CASSLDQTSALVFF
DNA: TGTGCCAGCAGCTTAGATCAGACTAGCGCTTTGGTGTTTTTT

D: .
J: TRBJ2-1
size: .
V: TRBV9
CDR3: CASSVVAGSYNEQFF
DNA: TGTGCCAGCAGCGTAGTTGCGGGGTCCTACAATGAGCAGTTCTTC

D: .
J: TRBJ2-2
size: .
V: TRBV25-1
CDR3: CAHGLSDTGELFF
DNA: TGTGCCCATGGACTATCCGACACCGGGGAGCTGTTTTTT

D: .
J: TRBJ2-3
size: once
V: TRBV5-6
CDR3: CASSLLRGTDTQYF
DNA: TGTGCCAGCAGCTTGCTACGGGGCACAGATACGCAGTATTTT

D: .
J: TRBJ2-5
size: .
V: TRBV5-1
CDR3: CASRDWGETQYF
DNA: TGCGCCAGCCGCGACTGGGGTGAGACCCAGTACTTC

D: .
J: TRBJ2-1
size: .
V: TRBV4-2
CDR3: CASSQDDILALNEQFF
DNA: TGTGCCAGCAGCCAAGATGATATACTAGCCCTCAATGAGCAGTTCTTC

D: TRBD1
J: TRBJ2-3
size: .
V: TRBV27
CDR3: CASSSLTGVEADTQYF
DNA: TGTGCCAGCAGTTCCCTGACAGGGGTCGAGGCAGATACGCAGTATTTT

D: .
J: TRBJ1-5
size: .
V: TRBV28
CDR3: CASSQTVSNQPQHF
DNA: TGTGCCAGCAGTCAGACAGTTAGCAATCAGCCCCAGCATTTT

D: .
J: TRBJ2-7
size: .
V: TRBV20-1
CDR3: CSARGTTEQYF
DNA: TGCAGTGCTAGAGGAACAACCGAGCAGTACTTC

D: .
J: TRBJ2-1
size: .
V: TRBV12-5
CDR3: CASGLVPDGEASSYNEQFF
DNA: TGTGCTAGTGGTTTGGTACCAGACGGGGAGGCGAGCTCCTACAATGAGCAGTTCTTC

D: .
J: TRBJ2-7
size: .
V: TRBV29-1
CDR3: CSVEKDYEQYF
DNA: TGCAGCGTTGAAAAGGATTACGAGCAGTACTTC

D: TRBD2
J: TRBJ2-7
size: .
V: TRBV29-1
CDR3: CSVVKGGGPSYEQYF
DNA: TGCAGCGTTGTCAAAGGCGGGGGGCCCTCCTACGAGCAGTACTTC

D: .
J: TRBJ2-3
size: .
V: TRBV28
CDR3: CASSVGTTDTQYF
DNA: TGTGCCAGCAGTGTAGGAACAACTGATACGCAGTATTTT

D: .
J: TRBJ2-7
size: .
V: TRBV28
CDR3: CASSLQTGEQYF
DNA: TGTGCCAGCAGTTTACAGACAGGCGAGCAGTACTTC

D: TRBD1
J: TRBJ1-2
size: .
V: TRBV11-2
CDR3: CASSPDRGDYGYTF
DNA: TGTGCCAGCAGCCCGGACAGGGGTGACTATGGCTACACCTTC

D: TRBD2
J: TRBJ2-1
size: .
V: TRBV14
CDR3: CASSPTSGSNEQFF
DNA: TGTGCCAGCAGCCCCACTAGCGGGAGCAATGAGCAGTTCTTC

D: TRBD2
J: TRBJ2-1
size: .
V: TRBV6-5
CDR3: CASSRTSGIYNEQFF
DNA: TGTGCCAGCAGTCGCACTAGCGGGATCTACAATGAGCAGTTCTTC

D: .
J: TRBJ1-1
size: .
V: TRBV5-1
CDR3: CASSPGASTEAFF
DNA: TGCGCCAGCAGCCCGGGGGCTAGTACTGAAGCTTTCTTT

D: .
J: TRBJ2-1
size: once
V: TRBV7-3
CDR3: CASSFGGWTFNEQFF
DNA: TGTGCCAGCAGCTTTGGAGGTTGGACCTTCAATGAGCAGTTCTTC

D: .
J: TRBJ2-5
size: .
V: TRBV4-3
CDR3: CASSQESGNLETQYF
DNA: TGCGCCAGCAGCCAAGAGTCAGGGAATTTAGAGACCCAGTACTTC

D: .
J: TRBJ1-2
size: .
V: TRBV10-3
CDR3: CAISESAAPTRYGYTF
DNA: TGTGCCATCAGTGAGTCGGCGGCCCCGACGAGGTATGGCTACACCTTC

D: .
J: TRBJ2-7
size: .
V: TRBV6-5
CDR3: CASSPLGGTGGEQYF
DNA: TGTGCCAGCAGTCCGCTCGGTGGGACTGGCGGCGAGCAGTACTTC

D: .
J: TRBJ2-7
size: .
V: TRBV27
CDR3: CASSLSGGEQYF
DNA: TGTGCCAGCAGTTTATCAGGAGGTGAGCAGTACTTC

D: .
J: TRBJ2-1
size: .
V: TRBV6-5
CDR3: CASSQSWALYNEQFF
DNA: TGTGCCAGCAGTCAGTCGTGGGCCCTCTACAATGAGCAGTTCTTC

D: .
J: TRBJ2-7
size: .
V: TRBV27
CDR3: CASSSGTPTGEQYF
DNA: TGTGCCAGCAGTTCCGGGACCCCAACGGGCGAGCAGTACTTC

D: TRBD1
J: TRBJ2-2
size: few
V: TRBV5-1
CDR3: CASSLGDSNTGELFF
DNA: TGCGCCAGCAGCTTGGGGGACAGCAACACCGGGGAGCTGTTTTTT

D: TRBD1
J: TRBJ2-1
size: .
V: TRBV12-5
CDR3: CASGGGQVGYNEQFF
DNA: TGTGCTAGTGGGGGGGGACAGGTCGGATACAATGAGCAGTTCTTC

D: .
J: TRBJ2-1
size: .
V: TRBV11-3
CDR3: CASSLLSVGNEQFF
DNA: TGTGCCAGCAGCCTTCTTAGTGTGGGCAATGAGCAGTTCTTC

D: .
J: TRBJ2-6
size: .
V: TRBV30
CDR3: CAWSGGPYSGANVLTF
DNA: TGTGCCTGGAGTGGGGGACCCTACTCTGGGGCCAACGTCCTGACTTTC

D: .
J: TRBJ2-7
size: .
V: TRBV19
CDR3: CASSIGAGYSYEQYF
DNA: TGTGCCAGTAGTATAGGGGCGGGATACTCCTACGAGCAGTACTTC

D: TRBD1
J: TRBJ1-2
size: .
V: TRBV5-1
CDR3: CASSPDRGPGYGYTF
DNA: TGCGCCAGCAGCCCCGACAGGGGGCCAGGGTATGGCTACACCTTC

D: .
J: TRBJ2-7
size: .
V: TRBV6-5
CDR3: CASSYSLQRSSYEQYF
DNA: TGTGCCAGCAGTTACTCGTTGCAGAGGAGCTCCTACGAGCAGTACTTC

D: .
J: TRBJ2-1
size: once
V: TRBV9
CDR3: CASSAPLGHEQFF
DNA: TGTGCCAGCAGCGCCCCTCTAGGCCATGAGCAGTTCTTC

D: .
J: TRBJ2-1
size: .
V: TRBV9
CDR3: CASNSAGSYNEQFF
DNA: TGTGCCAGCAACTCAGCAGGCTCCTACAATGAGCAGTTCTTC

D: TRBD1
J: TRBJ2-1
size: .
V: TRBV4-1
CDR3: CASSPGTGGDEQFF
DNA: TGCGCCAGCAGCCCGGGGACAGGGGGGGATGAGCAGTTCTTC

D: .
J: TRBJ2-7
size: .
V: TRBV6-6
CDR3: CASSYPSYEQYF
DNA: TGTGCCAGCAGTTACCCCTCCTACGAGCAGTACTTC

D: .
J: TRBJ1-1
size: .
V: TRBV29-1
CDR3: CSVESNSEAFF
DNA: TGCAGCGTTGAATCGAACAGTGAAGCTTTCTTT

D: TRBD2
J: TRBJ2-2
size: .
V: TRBV19
CDR3: CASSRLAGFTGELFF
DNA: TGTGCCAGTAGCAGACTAGCGGGATTCACCGGGGAGCTGTTTTTT

D: .
J: TRBJ2-1
size: .
V: TRBV7-9
CDR3: CASSFLAQRYLF
DNA: TGTGCCAGCAGCTTTCTCGCGCAACGGTACCTCTTC

D: .
J: TRBJ2-4
size: .
V: TRBV6-5
CDR3: CASSQRGAEGNIQYF
DNA: TGTGCCAGCAGTCAAAGGGGGGCAGAAGGGAACATTCAGTACTTC

D: TRBD1
J: TRBJ1-2
size: .
V: TRBV13
CDR3: CASSSGTGSIYGYTF
DNA: TGTGCCAGCAGCTCGGGGACAGGGAGCATTTATGGCTACACCTTC

D: .
J: TRBJ2-1
size: .
V: TRBV7-2
CDR3: CASSSIRGGEQFF
DNA: TGTGCCAGCAGCTCCATCAGGGGCGGTGAGCAGTTCTTC

D: TRBD2
J: TRBJ2-5
size: .
V: TRBV11-3
CDR3: CASSLGGPSGSAETQYF
DNA: TGTGCCAGCAGCTTAGGGGGCCCTAGCGGGAGTGCTGAGACCCAGTACTTC

D: .
J: TRBJ2-3
size: .
V: TRBV20-1
CDR3: CSARFGKAQYF
DNA: TGCAGTGCGCGGTTTGGTAAGGCGCAGTATTTT

D: .
J: TRBJ2-2
size: .
V: TRBV4-2
CDR3: CASSQMRDSTGELFF
DNA: TGTGCCAGCAGCCAAATGCGGGACAGCACCGGGGAGCTGTTTTTT

D: .
J: TRBJ1-2
size: .
V: TRBV4-3
CDR3: CASSQHLGVGTKRLLANYGYTF
DNA: TGCGCCAGCAGCCAACATCTGGGGGTGGGGACCAAGAGACTGTTAGCTAACTATGGCTACACCTTC

D: .
J: TRBJ1-1
size: .
V: TRBV30
CDR3: CAWSRAGAFF
DNA: TGTGCCTGGAGTCGGGCAGGGGCTTTCTTT

D: .
J: TRBJ1-2
size: .
V: TRBV5-4
CDR3: CASSSNYGYTF
DNA: TGTGCCAGCAGTAGTAACTATGGCTACACCTTC

D: .
J: TRBJ2-1
size: .
V: TRBV30
CDR3: CAWSVRSFEQFF
DNA: TGTGCCTGGAGTGTACGATCGTTTGAGCAGTTCTTC

D: TRBD1
J: TRBJ1-2
size: .
V: TRBV5-6
CDR3: CASSLFRTGAYF
DNA: TGTGCCAGCAGCTTGTTTAGGACAGGGGCCTACTTC

D: .
J: TRBJ1-1
size: .
V: TRBV27
CDR3: CASSLGLGTEAFF
DNA: TGTGCCAGCAGTTTAGGCCTGGGCACTGAAGCTTTCTTT

D: .
J: TRBJ2-1
size: once
V: TRBV5-6
CDR3: CASSSIELEQFF
DNA: TGTGCCAGCAGCTCCATAGAGCTTGAGCAGTTCTTC

D: .
J: TRBJ2-5
size: .
V: TRBV18
CDR3: CASSPDRETQYF
DNA: TGTGCCAGCTCACCAGACAGGGAGACCCAGTACTTC

D: TRBD2
J: TRBJ2-7
size: .
V: TRBV15
CDR3: CATSISGRAREQYF
DNA: TGTGCCACCAGCATTAGCGGGAGGGCGAGGGAGCAGTACTTC